These 14 T cell receptor beta chains were all obtained from the same sample, sequenced in a study of blood T cell repertoires in COVID-19. Only in-frame clones appear in the TCRdb table, and some are missing; sequencing was by immunoSEQ multiplex PCR. The table shows about 210,000 clones, with around 91% occurring only once. Sequences were obtained from peripheral blood. Receptor source: a woman aged 40-49 years with acute or convalescent COVID-19.

This clone was seen a single time. V is TRBV4-1 and J is TRBJ1-5; D gene uncertain. Germline V gene sequence: CDR1 MGHRA, CDR2 YSYEKL. Trimming left V 1 base short and J 0 bases short, with 10 bases between. This CDR3 has 16 residues. CDR3 nucleotide sequence: TGCGCCAGCAGCCAAGGCCTCAGTTATAGCAATCAGCCCCAGCATTTT. This sequence encodes CASSQGLSYSNQPQHF.

The rearrangement joins TRBV6-5 to TRBJ2-1; 9 bases align to TRBD1. This CDR3 region has 15 residues. The V segment lost 0 bases and the J segment 5 bases; nucleotides outside the gene matches: 2. Germline V lookup: CDR1 MNHEY, CDR2 SVGAGI. Written as DNA, the CDR3 is TGTGCCAGCAGTTACTCCCGACAGGGGGACAATGAGCAGTTCTTC. Translating gives CASSYSRQGDNEQFF.

The chain carries TRBV27 and TRBJ2-7, with D possibly being TRBD1 (6 bases). The V end lost 5 bases, the J end lost 7 bases, and 15 bases lay between the germline ends. CDR1 and CDR2 (germline): MNHEY, SMNVEV (reference sequence). The CDR3 has 13 residues. The CDR3 coding sequence is TGTGCCAGCAGTCTTCAGGGGATTTGGGAGCAGTACGTC. Translating it yields CASSLQGIWEQYV.

The genes are TRBV19 and TRBJ1-5; D gene unclear. The germline gives CDR1 LNHDA, CDR2 SQIVND (reference sequence). This CDR3 comprises 13 residues. Trimming took 3 bases from V and 5 from J, leaving 8 bases between them. This CDR3 is CASSIQTDQPQHF. The CDR3 DNA sequence: TGTGCCAGTAGTATCCAAACAGATCAGCCCCAGCATTTT.

As DNA, the CDR3 is TGCGCCAGCAGCTTGGTACTAGCGGGGAGGTTGGGAGAGACCCAGTACTTC. Residues: CASSLVLAGRLGETQYF. The chain couples TRBV5-1 to TRBJ2-5; 10 nucleotides match TRBD2. CDR3 size: 17 residues. Germline V gene data show CDR1 as SGHRS and CDR2 as YFSETQ. Losses at the gene ends were 0 bases for V and 4 bases for J; bases not matched to a gene: 9.

V usage is TRBV20-1 and J usage is TRBJ1-2; 8 nucleotides agree with TRBD1. CDR1 is DFQATT and CDR2 is SNEGSKA in the germline V gene (reference sequence). The CDR3 sequence is 11 residues long. In DNA, the CDR3 is TGCAGCGGACAGGGATCAAATGGCTACACCTTC. This gives the protein CSGQGSNGYTF.

The rearrangement links TRBV7-3 to TRBJ1-1; 7 bases map to TRBD1. V shed 5 bases, J shed 4 bases, and the junction held 4 bases outside the gene matches. This CDR3 contains 13 residues. The V gene's germline CDR1 is SGHTA and CDR2 FQGTGA. The CDR3 protein is CASSPQGGTEAFF. CDR3 in DNA: TGTGCCAGCAGCCCCCAGGGGGGCACTGAAGCTTTCTTT.

This chain uses TRBV4-2 with TRBJ2-1, with a weak D call TRBD2 (5 bases). The germline V gene has CDR1 LGHNA and CDR2 YNFKEQ. Trimming took off 1 base at V and 9 bases at J, with 10 bases between the two ends. The CDR3 runs to 13 residues. CDR3 sequence (DNA): TGTGCCAGCAGCCAAGTTGAGCGGTTTGAGCAGTTCTTC. As protein: CASSQVERFEQFF.

The chain has TRBV7-9 and TRBJ2-3, with D tentatively TRBD2 (7 bases). V was clipped by 1 base and J by 3 bases, with 17 bases between them. Germline values: CDR1 SEHNR, CDR2 FQNEAQ (reference sequence). The CDR3 sequence is 17 residues long. The CDR3 protein is CASSLGHYGGPTDTQYF. Written as DNA, the CDR3 is TGTGCCAGCAGCTTAGGACACTACGGGGGGCCAACAGATACGCAGTATTTT.

As DNA, the CDR3 is TGTGCCAGCAGTGCTACAGCGTCCGACAGGTATCCTGAAGCTTTCTTT. It codes for CASSATASDRYPEAFF. The chain couples TRBV6-6 to TRBJ1-1, with D possibly TRBD1 on 6 matching bases. Trimming took off 5 bases at V and 6 bases at J, with 22 bases between the two ends. This CDR3 is built from 16 residues. CDR1 is MNHNY, CDR2 SVGAGI, per germline (reference sequence).

This chain links TRBV18 with TRBJ1-3, with a tentative D call TRBD1 (5 bases). There are 15 residues in the CDR3. CDR1 is KGHSH, CDR2 LQKENI, per germline. Trimming shortened V by 3 bases and J by 0 bases, and 9 bases separated the two germline ends. CDR3 region: CASSPGLPSGNTIYF. The CDR3 bases are TGTGCCAGCTCACCGGGACTCCCCTCTGGAAACACCATATATTTT. The variable domain in full, completed from reference TRBV18 and TRBJ1-3, reads NAGVMQNPRHLVRRRGQEARLRCSPMKGHSHVYWYRQLPEEGLKFMVYLQKENIIDESGMPKERFSAEFPKEGPSILRIQQVVRGDSAAYFCASSPGLPSGNTIYFGEGSWLTVV.

The V and J genes are TRBV27 and TRBJ1-2; D perhaps matches TRBD1 (6 bases). V lost 6 bases, J lost 4 bases, and 12 bases lay in between. Per the germline V gene, CDR1 is MNHEY and CDR2 is SMNVEV (reference sequence). The CDR3 spans 13 residues. The DNA for the CDR3 is TGTGCCAGCAGATCAGGACAGAGCTATGGCTACACCTTC. The encoded protein is CASRSGQSYGYTF.

This clone was detected once. This chain uses TRBV15 with TRBJ1-1; tentative D call: TRBD1 (6 bases). The germline V and J ends were trimmed by 6 bases and 0 bases, with 8 bases remaining between them. Germline V CDR1 and CDR2: LNHNV, YYDKDF (reference sequence). The CDR3 runs 13 residues. CDR3 protein: CATSGQMNTEAFF. The CDR3 DNA reads TGTGCCACCAGTGGACAGATGAACACTGAAGCTTTCTTT.

This clone was seen just once. The V gene is TRBV30, the J gene TRBJ2-5; 7 bases agree with TRBD2. Trimming cost V 4 bases and J 4 bases; bases outside gene matches: 3. Germline V gene lookup returns CDR1 GTSNPN and CDR2 SVGIG (reference sequence). The CDR3 totals 12 residues. The CDR3 DNA follows: TGTGCCTGGACCCCGGGGGGAGAGACCCAGTACTTC. Translated: CAWTPGGETQYF.